This TCR beta chain is drawn from a study of cytomegalovirus exposure and HLA in healthy donors. Notes on the study in general: Many donors shared some public TCRs, even though most TCR sequences were rare. It was found in a later analysis that first-cohort TCR clusters tended to co-occur in the 100 to 150 validation repertoires. Testing in vitro showed a few CMV-associated chains specific for CMV antigens. According to the study, 160 or so TCR beta chains were cytomegalovirus-associated.

Measured with immunoSEQ multiplex PCR; TCRdb has only the in-frame clones, and not every one. The sample consists of around 350,000 clones, about nine tenths of them appearing once. With 3 bases clipped from V and 2 bases from J, the junction kept 2 bases outside the gene matches. Per the germline V gene, CDR1 is LNHDA and CDR2 is SQIVND (reference sequence). This CDR3 has 15 amino acids. With respect to this clone: Its target is not known.

The chain recombines TRBV19 with TRBJ2-1; TRBD2 matches at 9 bases. The sequence was collected from a woman younger than 30 in good health and CMV-seronegative. The sequenced sample was PBMCs. The CDR3 sequence is CASSMGGGAYNEQFF. In nucleotides, the CDR3 is TGTGCCAGTAGTATGGGCGGGGGGGCCTACAATGAGCAGTTCTTC.